By sample fraction, the clone carrying this TCR beta chain is medium-sized (0.01 to 0.1%). The antigen is unknown. Before thyroid surgery, none of the patients had received any treatment. The CDR3 has 14 residues. Trimming took off 2 bases at V and 8 bases at J, with 15 bases between the two ends. Germline V gene lookup returns CDR1 MNHEY and CDR2 SVGAGI. These data come from a study of metastatic and nonmetastatic thyroid tumors. At the level of the study: Thyroid patients, malignant and benign, had repertoires compared across blood and tumor or nodule tissue.

Source study methods: Researchers built a distant-metastasis classifier for papillary thyroid cancer that drew on CDR3 differences across clinicopathological groups. TCRdb re-called the PCR reads with MiXCR. These V and J calls rely on TCRdb rather than the paper's analysis. The profile covers around 41,000 clones, with less than 15% appearing a single time and more than 9% taken by the ten largest. Study-wide findings and caveats: For both blood and tumor, malignant thyroid tumors reportedly showed significantly higher TCR beta diversity than benign nodules did.

The rearrangement joins TRBV6-5 to TRBJ1-1; D is unclear. This clonotype was obtained from a female donor with papillary thyroid cancer or a benign thyroid nodule (not recorded which). Some clones in this sample may be carry-over from other donors' samples. Sequenced material: blood. CDR3 DNA sequence: TGTGCCAGCAGTTACGCAGCCAGGAGCCCAGAAGCTTTCTTT. Translation: CASSYAARSPEAFF.